A selection of T cell receptor beta chains follows, all from one sample in a study of cytomegalovirus exposure and HLA in healthy donors. Here immunoSEQ multiplex PCR was the method, and the copy in TCRdb shows in-frame clones only, minus some. The repertoire holds approximately 110,000 clones, with approximately 72% as singletons. Sequencing used PBMCs. The receptors originated from a man between 25 and 39 years old in good health and CMV-seronegative. The CDR3 runs from the conserved cysteine through the conserved F or W. D genes are given only for firm matches. A row's size may be missing; if present it is once, few, many or a size class.

d_call	clone_size	v_call	j_call	cdr3_nt	cdr3_aa
TRBD2	once	TRBV9	TRBJ2-2	TGTGCCAGCAGCGTTAAGACTAGCGGTAACACCGGGGAGCTGTTTTTT	CASSVKTSGNTGELFF
.	.	TRBV5-6	TRBJ1-1	TGTGCCAGCAGTCCGCTGGCAGGGATGGGCACTGAAGCTTTCTTT	CASSPLAGMGTEAFF
.	few	TRBV28	TRBJ2-7	TGTGCCAGCAGTTCTGGCGGGTCGCACTCCTACGAGCAGTACTTC	CASSSGGSHSYEQYF
.	.	TRBV28	TRBJ1-1	TGTGCCAGCAGTTTAATGGGGAGCACTGAAGCTTTCTTT	CASSLMGSTEAFF
TRBD1	.	TRBV6-1	TRBJ1-2	TGTGCCAGCAGTGAAGGAGGGACAGGTATCTTC	CASSEGGTGIF
.	once	TRBV5-1	TRBJ2-3	TGCGCCAGCAGCACTGGGGGGGGCCCTAGCACAGATACGCAGTATTTT	CASSTGGGPSTDTQYF
.	.	TRBV2	TRBJ2-7	TGTGCCAGCAGTGAGTCCGTGGGGCTCTACGAGCAGTACTTC	CASSESVGLYEQYF
TRBD2	.	TRBV7-9	TRBJ2-7	TGTGCCAGCAGCTCGCGGACTAGCGGGAGCTACGAGCAGTACTTC	CASSSRTSGSYEQYF
TRBD2	.	TRBV10-3	TRBJ2-1	TGTGCCATCAGTGACCCTCGGGGGAGGGACGATGAGCAGTTCTTC	CAISDPRGRDDEQFF
TRBD2	.	TRBV7-9	TRBJ2-3	TGTGCCAGCAGCTTAGGGACTAGCGGGACAGATACGCAGTATTTT	CASSLGTSGTDTQYF
TRBD1	.	TRBV7-2	TRBJ1-1	TGTGCCAGCAGCTTAGGGACAGGGATGAACACTGAAGCTTTCTTT	CASSLGTGMNTEAFF
.	.	TRBV19	TRBJ2-2	TGTGCCAGTAGTATAGAAGGAGGGGCAGGCGGGGAGCTGTTTTTT	CASSIEGGAGGELFF
TRBD1	.	TRBV7-9	TRBJ2-3	TGTGCCCCCACTGACAGGGGGACCACAGATACGCAGTATTTT	CAPTDRGTTDTQYF
.	.	TRBV5-1	TRBJ1-2	TGCGCCAGCAGCCCCGGTCGGGGAGGCTATGGCTACACCTTC	CASSPGRGGYGYTF
.	few	TRBV6-5	TRBJ1-2	TGTGCCAGCAGTTACAACAGCAACTATGGCTACACCTTC	CASSYNSNYGYTF
TRBD1	many	TRBV7-8	TRBJ2-5	TGTGCCAGCAGCGTACACCGGGACAGCGACTACTTC	CASSVHRDSDYF
.	once	TRBV29-1	TRBJ1-3	TGCAGCGTTGTTTCTGGGGCAGCCCCGAACTCTGGAAACACCATATATTTT	CSVVSGAAPNSGNTIYF
.	few	TRBV30	TRBJ1-2	TGTGCCTGGAGTGTACCTGGGGCGACATCTAACTATGGCTACACCTTC	CAWSVPGATSNYGYTF
TRBD1	.	TRBV7-6	TRBJ1-4	TGTGCCAGCAGCCGCAGAGGGACAGCCAACTTTGCAACTAATGAAAAACTGTTTTTT	CASSRRGTANFATNEKLFF
.	.	TRBV28	TRBJ1-2	TGTGCCAGCAGTTCCATACAGGGTAACGGGAACTATGGCTACACCTTC	CASSSIQGNGNYGYTF
TRBD1	.	TRBV7-9	TRBJ1-5	TGTGCCAGCAGCTTAGGGACAGGGGGAAATCAACCCCAGCATTTT	CASSLGTGGNQPQHF